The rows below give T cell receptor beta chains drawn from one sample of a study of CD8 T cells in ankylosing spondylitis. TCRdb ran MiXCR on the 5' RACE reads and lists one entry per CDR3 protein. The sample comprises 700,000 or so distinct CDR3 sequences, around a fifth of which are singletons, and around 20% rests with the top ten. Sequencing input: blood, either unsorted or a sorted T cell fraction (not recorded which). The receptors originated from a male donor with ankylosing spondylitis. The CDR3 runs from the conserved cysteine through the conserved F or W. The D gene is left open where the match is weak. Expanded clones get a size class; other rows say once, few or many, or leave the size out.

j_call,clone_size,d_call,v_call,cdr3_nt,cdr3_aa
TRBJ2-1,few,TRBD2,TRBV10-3,TGTGCCATCAGTGAGTCGATACCTAGCGGGAGTGCCAATGAGCAGTTCTTC,CAISESIPSGSANEQFF
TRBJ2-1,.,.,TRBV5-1,TGCGCCAGCAGCTTTGTGGCGGGGCCTGGGAATGAGCAGTTCTTC,CASSFVAGPGNEQFF
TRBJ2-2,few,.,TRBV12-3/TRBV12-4,TGTGCCAGCAGCCGTCGGACGTCTGGCACCGGGGAGCTGTTTTTT,CASSRRTSGTGELFF
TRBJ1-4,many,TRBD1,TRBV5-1,TGCGCCAGCAGCTCCACAGGGGGATCTAATGAAAAACTGTTTTTT,CASSSTGGSNEKLFF
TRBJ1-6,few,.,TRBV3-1,TGTGCCAGCAGCCGCGGGGGGAATTCACCCCTCCACTTT,CASSRGGNSPLHF
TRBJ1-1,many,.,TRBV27,TGTGCCAGCAGTTTACGAGGATCCCAATACGAAGCTTTCTTT,CASSLRGSQYEAFF
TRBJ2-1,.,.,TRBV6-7,TGTGCCAGCAGTATACTTGGGGCCCCCATCGGGGGTTGCGGCAATGAGCAGTTCTTC,CASSILGAPIGGCGNEQFF
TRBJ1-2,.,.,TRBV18,TGTGCCAGCTCACCGTACGGAAACTATGGCTACACCTTC,CASSPYGNYGYTF
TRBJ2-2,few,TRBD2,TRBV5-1,TGCGCCAGCAGCACCAGACTAGCGGGGGGGCCTTCGAACACCGGGGAGCTGTTTTTT,CASSTRLAGGPSNTGELFF
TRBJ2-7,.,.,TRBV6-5,TGTGCCAGCAGTTACGATCAGGCGACCTACGAGCAGTACTTC,CASSYDQATYEQYF
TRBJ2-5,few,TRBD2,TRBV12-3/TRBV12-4,TGTGCCAGCAGTGCATGGACTAGCGGCCAAGAGACCCAGTACTTC,CASSAWTSGQETQYF
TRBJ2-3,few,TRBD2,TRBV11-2,TGTGCCAGCAGCTTAGACTTTCGGGGGGGAGATACGCAGTATTTT,CASSLDFRGGDTQYF
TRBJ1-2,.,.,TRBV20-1,TGCAGTGCTAGACGACTCCAGGGGAACGGCTACACCTTC,CSARRLQGNGYTF
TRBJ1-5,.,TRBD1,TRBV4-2,TGTGCCAGCAGCCAAGATTGGGCAGGGGGCGCGAGCAATCAGCCCCAGCATTTT,CASSQDWAGGASNQPQHF
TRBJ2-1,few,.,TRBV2,TGTGCCAGCAGAGACCCAGCGAGGGTGAATGAGCAGTTCTTC,CASRDPARVNEQFF
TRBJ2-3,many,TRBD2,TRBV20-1,TGCAGTGCTAGATTAGCGGGAGGAGATACGCAGTATTTT,CSARLAGGDTQYF
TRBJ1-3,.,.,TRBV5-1,TGCGCCAGCAGCTCGACAGAGACTGGAAACACCATATATTTT,CASSSTETGNTIYF
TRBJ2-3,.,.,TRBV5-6,TGTGCCAGCAGCATCGACAGACTATTCCTTCCTAGCACAGATACGCAGTATTTT,CASSIDRLFLPSTDTQYF
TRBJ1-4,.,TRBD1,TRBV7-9,TGTGCCAGCAGCTTAAAGGGGGCGACTGAAAAACTGTTTTTT,CASSLKGATEKLFF
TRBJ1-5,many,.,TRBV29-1,TGCAGCGTTGCAGGGGTAGGTCAGCCCCAGCATTTT,CSVAGVGQPQHF
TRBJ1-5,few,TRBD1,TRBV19,TGTGCCAGTGAACGACAGGGGAATCAGCCCCAGCATTTT,CASERQGNQPQHF
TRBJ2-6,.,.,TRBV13,TGTGCCAGCAGCTTAGAGGGCATGGCTGGGGCCAACGTCCTGACTTTC,CASSLEGMAGANVLTF
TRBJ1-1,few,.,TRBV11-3,TGTGCCAGCAGATCGGGACTGACGGCTGAAGCTTTCTTT,CASRSGLTAEAFF
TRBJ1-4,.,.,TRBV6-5,TGTGCCAGCAGTTACGGGCCATCAAAGGGAGGTGAAAAACTGTTTTTT,CASSYGPSKGGEKLFF
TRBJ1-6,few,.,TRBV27,TGTGCCAGCAGTTTTAGTTGGGATTCACCCCTCCACTTT,CASSFSWDSPLHF
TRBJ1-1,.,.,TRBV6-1,TGTGCCAGCAGGGCTACCCTTACACCAAACACTGAAGCTTTCTTT,CASRATLTPNTEAFF
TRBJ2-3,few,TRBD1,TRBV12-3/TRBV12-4,TGTGCCAGTAACAGGGGGTTCAGCACAGATACGCAGTATTTT,CASNRGFSTDTQYF
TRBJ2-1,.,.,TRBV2,TGTGCCAGCAGTGATCCCAACCACAATGAGCAGTTCTTC,CASSDPNHNEQFF
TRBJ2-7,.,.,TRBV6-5,TGTGCCAGCAGTTACGGCTTCTCTGGGACATCATCCTACGAGCAGTACTTC,CASSYGFSGTSSYEQYF
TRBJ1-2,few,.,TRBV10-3,TGTGCCATCAGTGAGTCTCTGGGGAAACCCCCTGGCTACACCTTC,CAISESLGKPPGYTF
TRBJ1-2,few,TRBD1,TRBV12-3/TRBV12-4,TGTGCCAGCATCCCGACCCTAACAGGGGGCCATGGCTACACCTTC,CASIPTLTGGHGYTF
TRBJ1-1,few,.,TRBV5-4,TGTGCCAGCAGCTTGGCGTACGGACCGAACACTGAAGCTTTCTTT,CASSLAYGPNTEAFF
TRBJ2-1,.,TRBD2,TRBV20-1,TGCAGTGCTAGAGATGGGTCGGGACTAGCGGGCTACAATGAGCAGTTCTTC,CSARDGSGLAGYNEQFF
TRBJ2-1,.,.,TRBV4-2,TGTGCCAGCACCCAAGGTGGTCCCGTACAAGAGCAGTTCTTC,CASTQGGPVQEQFF
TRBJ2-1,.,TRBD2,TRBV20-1,TGCAGTTCGATAGCGGGGAAGCAGAATGAGCAGTTCTTC,CSSIAGKQNEQFF
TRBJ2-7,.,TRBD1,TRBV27,TGTGCCAGCAGTACATCCGAGGGGACAGCCTCCTACGAGCAGTACTTC,CASSTSEGTASYEQYF
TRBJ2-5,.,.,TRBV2,TGTGCCAGCGCGGCCCAAGAGACCCAGTACTTC,CASAAQETQYF
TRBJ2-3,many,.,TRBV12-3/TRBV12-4,TGTGCCAGCAGTCCCCGAGGAGGATGGGATACGCAGTATTTT,CASSPRGGWDTQYF
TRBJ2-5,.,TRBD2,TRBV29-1,TGCAGCGTCGGGACTAGCGAAGCCCAAGAGACCCAGTACTTC,CSVGTSEAQETQYF
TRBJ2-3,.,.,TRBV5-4,TGTGCCAGCAGCTTGTTGCTGCCACTGGACACAGATACGCAGTATTTT,CASSLLLPLDTDTQYF
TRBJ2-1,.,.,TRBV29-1,TGCAGCGTTGAAGATCCCAGGATAGAGCAGTTCTTC,CSVEDPRIEQFF
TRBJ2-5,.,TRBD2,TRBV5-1,TGCGCCAGCAGCCTCAAGACTAGCGGGGCGTCGTACCAAGAGACCCAGTACTTC,CASSLKTSGASYQETQYF
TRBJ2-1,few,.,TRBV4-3,TGCGCCAGCAGCCAAGATCCGGTCAGCAGGGGAAGCTACAATGAGCAGTTCTTC,CASSQDPVSRGSYNEQFF
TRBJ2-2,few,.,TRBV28,TGTGCCAGCAGTTCACCCGGGACTCCGACCGGCGGGGAGCTGTTTTTT,CASSSPGTPTGGELFF
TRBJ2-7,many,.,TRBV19,TGTGCCAGTAGCCCAGTTAATTCAGGGCGCCATACCTACGAGCAGTACTTC,CASSPVNSGRHTYEQYF
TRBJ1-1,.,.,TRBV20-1,TGCAGTGCTAGTGCGGGGGCAGCGAACACTGAAGCTTTCTTT,CSASAGAANTEAFF
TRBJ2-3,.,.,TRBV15,TGTGCCACCAGCAGAGGATGGGGATACACAGATACGCAGTATTTT,CATSRGWGYTDTQYF
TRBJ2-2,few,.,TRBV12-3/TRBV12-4,TGTGCGACGAGGGGCGATATCAACACCGGGGAGCTGTTTTTT,CATRGDINTGELFF